Detailed here is one TCR beta chain. Sequencing used immunoSEQ multiplex PCR; TCRdb keeps in-frame clones, though not all of them. The sample includes about 120,000 clones, roughly nine tenths of them seen just once. These data are taken from a study of T cell responses to AZD1222 COVID-19 vaccine. The input for sequencing was peripheral blood, taken on day 0 of AZD1222 vaccination. This clonotype originated in an adult in good health.

The CDR3 region has the DNA TGTGCCAGCAGCTTGGACAGCCATCAGCCCCAGCATTTT. Protein: CASSLDSHQPQHF. V and J are TRBV5-4 and TRBJ1-5; D gene uncertain. V was trimmed by 0 bases and J by 5 bases, leaving 6 bases between them. The germline CDR1 and CDR2 sequences are SGHNT and YYREEE (reference sequence). The CDR3 runs to 13 residues.